Sequencing of this T cell receptor beta chain was carried out in a study of early T cells in non-severe SARS-CoV-2 infection. As for the study in general: Chains were unpaired, as sequencing was done on bulk RNA from unsorted whole blood.

Per germline, CDR1 LNHNV and CDR2 YYDKDF (reference sequence). This CDR3 region has 13 residues. V lost 0 bases and J 7 bases, leaving 7 bases between the germline ends. One entry per CDR3 protein results from TCRdb running MiXCR on the 5' RACE reads. The sample has around 61,000 distinct CDR3 sequences, over 9.5% seen once. A few counts support this clonotype. The TCR sequence derives from an adult who was a healthcare worker with PCR-confirmed SARS-CoV-2 infection or an uninfected control (not recorded which). This rearrangement joins TRBV15 to TRBJ2-1; no reliable D call. The specimen sequenced was whole blood. The CDR3 DNA reads as TGTGCCACCAGCAGAGAGTATCTGAATGAGCAGTTCTTC. This translates into CATSREYLNEQFF.